The clone carrying this TCR beta chain was counted a few times. TCR beta VDJ and CDR3 profiles were obtained from a genomic DNA template. TCRdb reanalysed the reads using MiXCR and keeps one entry per CDR3 protein. The sample yields 150,000 to 200,000 distinct CDR3 sequences, around 40% seen once. This entry is derived from a study of CD8+CD57+ T cells in acquired aplastic anemia. The length of the CDR3 is 17 residues. Per germline, CDR1 MNHEY and CDR2 SVGEGT. Between the trimmed V and J ends, which lost 7 bases and 6 bases, there was a span of 27 bases. The chain joins TRBV6-2 or TRBV6-3 to TRBJ1-2, with D possibly matching TRBD1 (6 bases). The sample consisted of sorted CD4+, CD8+, or CD8+CD57+ T cells (not recorded which) from PBMCs. This receptor was identified in a human donor in good health. CDR3 region: CASTTGLTRGRRNGYTF. The DNA of the CDR3 is TGTGCCAGCACAACAGGGTTAACGAGGGGTAGAAGGAATGGCTACACCTTC.